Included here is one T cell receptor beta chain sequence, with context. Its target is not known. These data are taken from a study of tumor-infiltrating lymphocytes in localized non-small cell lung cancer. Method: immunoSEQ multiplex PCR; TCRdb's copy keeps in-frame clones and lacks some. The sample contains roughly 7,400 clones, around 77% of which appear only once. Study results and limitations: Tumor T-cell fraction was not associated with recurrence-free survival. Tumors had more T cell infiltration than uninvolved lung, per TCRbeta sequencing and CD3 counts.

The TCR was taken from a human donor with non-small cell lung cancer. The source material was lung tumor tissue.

CDR3 coding DNA: TGCGCCAGCAGCTTGTGGGGGACCACGGGGACAGATACGCAGTATTTT. Protein: CASSLWGTTGTDTQYF. The chain links TRBV5-1 to TRBJ2-3; the D gene could be TRBD1 or TRBD2 (5 bases each). V lost 1 base and J 3 bases, leaving 15 bases between the germline ends. The CDR3 covers 16 residues. CDR1 is SGHRS and CDR2 is YFSETQ in the germline V gene.